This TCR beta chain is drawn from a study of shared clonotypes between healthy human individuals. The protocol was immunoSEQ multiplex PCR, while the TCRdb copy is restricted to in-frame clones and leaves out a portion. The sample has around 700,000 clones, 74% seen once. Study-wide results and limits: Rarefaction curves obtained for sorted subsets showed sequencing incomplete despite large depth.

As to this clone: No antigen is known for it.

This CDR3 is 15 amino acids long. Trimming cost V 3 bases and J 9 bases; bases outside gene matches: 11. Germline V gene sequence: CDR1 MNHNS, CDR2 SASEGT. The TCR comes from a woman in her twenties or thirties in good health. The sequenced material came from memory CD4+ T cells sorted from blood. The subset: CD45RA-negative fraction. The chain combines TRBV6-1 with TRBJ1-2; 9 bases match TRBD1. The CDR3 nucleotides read TGTGCCAGCAGTGATCGGGTGTCCGGGACAGGGAGCTACACCTTC. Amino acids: CASSDRVSGTGSYTF.